These 4 T cell receptor beta chains were sequenced from one sample in a study of shared clonotypes between healthy human individuals. Profiled with immunoSEQ multiplex PCR; TCRdb holds only in-frame clones, not every one. The sample yields a few million clones, approximately 95% seen once. Material: naive CD4+ T cells from PBMCs. The sample's subset: CD45RA+ positively selected. Source of these receptors: a man between 18 and 29 years old in good health. Some clones in this sample may be carry-over from other donors' samples.

The rearrangement uses TRBV5-1 and TRBJ1-2; D gene unclear. There are 17 residues in the CDR3. The germline V gene has CDR1 SGHRS and CDR2 YFSETQ. Trimming pared 0 bases from V and 1 base from J, leaving 16 bases between. CDR3 residues: CASSLGWSRLDNYGYTF. CDR3 in DNA: TGCGCCAGCAGCTTGGGATGGTCCAGACTTGATAACTATGGCTACACCTTC.

This sequence joins TRBV7-9 and TRBJ2-3, with D possibly called TRBD1 or TRBD2 (5 bases each). Germline loops: CDR1 SEHNR, CDR2 FQNEAQ (reference sequence). Deletions cut 3 bases from V and 4 bases from J, with 11 bases between. This CDR3 has 14 residues. The DNA of the CDR3 is TGTGCCAGCAGCTTCGGGACCGGCTCAGATACGCAGTATTTT. This sequence encodes CASSFGTGSDTQYF.

J is TRBJ2-2 and V is TRBV28; no clear D gene. Germline lookup yields CDR1 MDHEN and CDR2 SYDVKM. CDR3 length: 15 residues. Trimming pared 1 base from V and 3 bases from J, leaving 9 bases between. For the CDR3, the DNA is TGTGCCAGCAGTTTATTGGGCGGAGACACCGGGGAGCTGTTTTTT. Protein sequence: CASSLLGGDTGELFF.

The chain couples TRBV28 to TRBJ1-3; tentatively, D is TRBD1 (6 bases). Germline V CDR1 and CDR2: MDHEN, SYDVKM. This CDR3 has 18 amino acids. Trimming left V 6 bases short and J 0 bases short, with 21 bases between. Here the CDR3 DNA reads TGTGCCAGCAGGATCCCCCTGGGGGCTGCTCACTCTGGAAACACCATATATTTT. It is translated as CASRIPLGAAHSGNTIYF.